Listed here are 21 T cell receptor beta chains from one sample, sequenced in a study of Ad26.COV2.S vaccination and SARS-CoV-2 variants. Profiling relied on immunoSEQ multiplex PCR, and the TCRdb table lists in-frame clones only, not all of them. The sample records 400,000 to 450,000 clones, about nine tenths being singletons. Treatment given: 15 to 20 received Ad26.COV2.S at low or high dose, single or two shots; a few received placebo; per-sample allocation not given. The samples were gathered on day 63 after the first injection of vaccine or placebo. The specimen was peripheral blood, collected in a trial of Ad26.COV2.S vaccine versus placebo. The source is a person aged 18-65 years who received the Ad26.COV2.S COVID-19 vaccine or a placebo.

J is TRBJ1-4 and V is TRBV2; unclear D gene. The CDR3 is 14 amino acids. The V and J ends lost 5 bases and 0 bases respectively, with 7 bases between them. CDR1 is SNHLY and CDR2 is FYNNEI in the germline V gene. The CDR3: CASSRITTNEKLFF. Here the CDR3 DNA reads TGTGCCAGCAGTAGAATAACAACTAATGAAAAACTGTTTTTT.

V gene TRBV6-2 or TRBV6-3 combines with J gene TRBJ2-7; D possibly matches TRBD1 or TRBD2 (6 bases each). The CDR3 contains 15 residues. CDR1 and CDR2 from the germline V gene are MNHEY and SVGEGT. Trimming took off 5 bases at V and 0 bases at J, with 14 bases between the two ends. DNA of the CDR3: TGTGCCAGCAGTGACGAGGGGGGCCTCTCCTACGAGCAGTACTTC. Encoded protein: CASSDEGGLSYEQYF.

The genes are TRBV11-2 and TRBJ2-7, with TRBD2 matching over 12 bases. Germline V gene lookup returns CDR1 SGHAT and CDR2 FQNNGV. The CDR3 is 16 residues long. Trimming at V came to 4 bases and at J to 1 base, leaving 5 bases not matched to a gene. In DNA, the CDR3 is TGTGCCAGCAGCTCCAGACTAGCGGGAGTGTCCTACGAGCAGTACTTC. It specifies CASSSRLAGVSYEQYF.

J is TRBJ1-1 and V is TRBV4-3; D remains unclear. Germline CDR1 LGHNA, CDR2 YSLEER. The CDR3 covers 15 residues. With 1 base removed from V and 4 bases from J, the gap between germline ends came to 13 bases. CDR3 protein: CASSQGSLLSTEAFF. CDR3 sequence (DNA): TGCGCCAGCAGCCAAGGTTCCCTGCTCTCCACTGAAGCTTTCTTT.

The V call is TRBV6-1, the J call TRBJ2-4; 9 bases align to TRBD1. Germline trimming cut 0 bases from V and 7 bases from J; bases unmatched to any gene: 7. The germline V gene encodes CDR1 MNHNS and CDR2 SASEGT. This CDR3 comprises 16 residues. The CDR3 coding sequence is TGTGCCAGCAGTGAAGCGCGGATACAGGGGGCTAACATTCAGTACTTC. Translating it yields CASSEARIQGANIQYF.

This chain links TRBV6-1 with TRBJ2-1; 11 nucleotides align to TRBD2. Germline V gene lookup returns CDR1 MNHNS and CDR2 SASEGT. The junction had 6 bases not matched to a gene; V was cut back by 8 bases and J by 9 bases. The CDR3 consists of 13 residues. For the CDR3, the DNA is TGTGCCAGCGGTGTAGCGGGAGGGGGTGAGCAGTTCTTC. Residues: CASGVAGGGEQFF.

This clone was counted between two and nine times. V and J are TRBV6-5 and TRBJ1-4; 8 nucleotides align to TRBD1. The germline gives CDR1 MNHEY, CDR2 SVGAGI. Trimming cost V 2 bases and J 4 bases; bases outside gene matches: 3. The CDR3 loop spans 15 amino acids. CDR3 DNA: TGTGCCAGCAGTTACACGACAGGGGATAATGAAAAACTGTTTTTT. Its translation is CASSYTTGDNEKLFF.

The chain employs TRBV5-1 and TRBJ2-7, with D tentatively TRBD2 (6 bases). Trimming removed 4 bases at V and 7 bases at J, with 18 bases between. CDR3 size: 14 residues. CDR1 is SGHRS, CDR2 YFSETQ, per germline. The CDR3 spells CASSAPGAAREQYF. CDR3 nucleotides: TGCGCCAGCAGCGCCCCGGGAGCGGCCCGTGAGCAGTACTTC.

V gene TRBV5-1 combines with J gene TRBJ2-1; D gene ambiguous. This CDR3 region has 16 residues. V shed 4 bases and J shed 0 bases, with 14 bases lying between them. The germline gives CDR1 SGHRS, CDR2 YFSETQ. The CDR3 region has the DNA TGCGCCAGCAGCCTGTCGGAAGCTAGCTCCTACAATGAGCAGTTCTTC. Its translation is CASSLSEASSYNEQFF. The entire variable domain, with the rest obtained from reference TRBV5-1 and TRBJ2-1, is as follows: KAGVTQTPRYLIKTRGQQVTLSCSPISGHRSVSWYQQTPGQGLQFLFEYFSETQRNKGNFPGRFSGRQFSNSRSEMNVSTLELGDSALYLCASSLSEASSYNEQFFGPGTRLTVL.

The chain joins TRBV27 to TRBJ2-2; D ambiguous. Germline CDR1 MNHEY, CDR2 SMNVEV (reference sequence). The ends were cut back, 5 bases at V and 1 base at J, with 5 bases in the middle. The CDR3 extends over 13 amino acids. The CDR3 sequence: CASSRRNTGELFF. The CDR3 DNA reads as TGTGCCAGCAGTAGACGGAACACCGGGGAGCTGTTTTTT.

This CDR3 is CASSPINTGELFF. The CDR3 region has the DNA TGTGCCAGCAGTCCTATAAACACCGGGGAGCTGTTTTTT. The chain joins TRBV12-3 or TRBV12-4 to TRBJ2-2; D remains unclear. This CDR3 has 13 residues. Trimming pared 5 bases from V and 2 bases from J, leaving 6 bases between.

The chain is built from TRBV10-3 and TRBJ1-1; TRBD1 agrees at 7 bases. CDR1 is ENHRY, CDR2 SYGVKD, per germline. This CDR3 is built from 13 residues. After removal of 11 bases from V and 0 bases from J, the junction contained 6 bases not matched to a gene. The CDR3: CAAKGQMNTEAFF. In nucleotides, the CDR3 is TGTGCCGCAAAGGGACAGATGAACACTGAAGCTTTCTTT.

This clone was seen only a few times. CDR3 coding DNA: TGTGCCAGCAGTCAGACTAGTCCGTACGAGCAGTACTTC. Protein sequence: CASSQTSPYEQYF. The J gene is TRBJ2-7, the V gene TRBV2; D possibly corresponds to TRBD2 (6 bases). With 5 bases removed from V and 4 bases from J, the gap between germline ends came to 12 bases. The CDR3 has 13 amino acids. The V gene's germline CDR1 is SNHLY and CDR2 FYNNEI.

The chain links TRBV2 to TRBJ2-5, with 8 positions matching TRBD2. CDR3 length: 15 residues. The trim removed 4 bases at V and 1 base at J, leaving 5 bases unmatched. The germline CDR1 and CDR2 sequences are SNHLY and FYNNEI. The CDR3, as DNA: TGTGCCAGCAGTGGGACTAGCTGGACCCAAGAGACCCAGTACTTC. Protein product: CASSGTSWTQETQYF.

The chain links TRBV9 to TRBJ1-3, with D possibly matching TRBD1 (6 bases). Trimming took 7 bases from V and 0 from J, leaving 17 bases between them. Germline V gives CDR1 SGDLS, CDR2 YYNGEE. The CDR3 is 16 residues long. The CDR3 loop reads CASGHKTGLSGNTIYF. The CDR3 nucleotides read TGTGCCAGCGGGCATAAGACAGGCCTCTCTGGAAACACCATATATTTT.

The rearrangement links TRBV27 to TRBJ1-1; weak D call: TRBD1 (5 bases). Trimming left V 3 bases short and J 2 bases short, with 10 bases between. CDR1 and CDR2 (germline): MNHEY, SMNVEV (reference sequence). The CDR3 loop spans 14 amino acids. The CDR3 DNA reads TGTGCCAGCAGTTTCATCGGACAAAACACTGAAGCTTTCTTT. Its protein product is CASSFIGQNTEAFF.

The CDR3 DNA reads TGTGCCAGCAGCTTCGGGACATCCGGGGGTGGCTACACCTTC. It yields the protein CASSFGTSGGGYTF. The V gene is TRBV5-6, the J gene TRBJ1-2; D perhaps matches TRBD1 (6 bases). The CDR3 consists of 14 residues. Deletions cut 2 bases from V and 7 bases from J, with 15 bases between. The germline V gene encodes CDR1 SGHDT and CDR2 YYEEEE. Using reference TRBV5-6 and TRBJ1-2 for the parts outside the CDR3, the full variable domain is DAGVTQSPTHLIKTRGQQVTLRCSPKSGHDTVSWYQQALGQGPQFIFQYYEEEERQRGNFPDRFSGHQFPNYSSELNVNALLLGDSALYLCASSFGTSGGGYTFGSGTRLTVV.

The chain carries TRBV7-9 and TRBJ2-1, with 8 bases lining up with TRBD2. This CDR3 comprises 16 residues. From germline, CDR1 is SEHNR and CDR2 FQNEAQ (reference sequence). J lost 5 bases, V lost 5 bases, and 11 bases had no gene match. The CDR3 region is CASSPTTLAADNEQFF. As DNA, the CDR3 is TGTGCCAGCAGCCCCACGACACTAGCGGCAGACAATGAGCAGTTCTTC.

The chain uses TRBV30 and TRBJ2-5, with D maybe TRBD1 (6 bases). Germline V gene lookup returns CDR1 GTSNPN and CDR2 SVGIG (reference sequence). This CDR3 spans 12 amino acids. V lost 0 bases to trimming and J lost 4 bases, with 6 bases between them. The CDR3 is CAWSVQGETQYF. Here the CDR3 DNA reads TGTGCCTGGAGTGTACAGGGAGAGACCCAGTACTTC.

The chain couples TRBV6-2 or TRBV6-3 to TRBJ2-2; 9 bases align to TRBD1. The CDR3 is 16 amino acids. Germline loops: CDR1 MNHEY, CDR2 SVGEGT. The junction had 6 bases not matched to a gene; V was cut back by 2 bases and J by 5 bases. CDR3 loop: CASSYRGQGRTGELFF. Written as DNA, the CDR3 is TGTGCCAGCAGTTACCGGGGACAGGGTAGGACCGGGGAGCTGTTTTTT.

The rearrangement links TRBV24-1 to TRBJ2-1; D not resolved. The CDR3 contains 16 residues. Germline V CDR1 and CDR2: KGHDR, SFDVKD. With 11 bases removed from V and 0 bases from J, the gap between germline ends came to 19 bases. The CDR3 here is CAIAVGPQSSYNEQFF. As DNA, the CDR3 is TGTGCCATCGCCGTTGGACCTCAGAGCTCCTACAATGAGCAGTTCTTC.